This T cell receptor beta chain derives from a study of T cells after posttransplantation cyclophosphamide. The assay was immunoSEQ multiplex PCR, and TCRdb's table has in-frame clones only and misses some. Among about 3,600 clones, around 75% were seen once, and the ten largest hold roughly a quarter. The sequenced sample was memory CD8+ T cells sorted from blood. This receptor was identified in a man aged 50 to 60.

As DNA, the CDR3 is TGTGCCAGCAGCTTCTCTAGCGGGAGCACAGATACGCAGTATTTT. Protein sequence: CASSFSSGSTDTQYF. The chain employs TRBV11-2 and TRBJ2-3; 8 positions match TRBD2. The germline gives CDR1 SGHAT, CDR2 FQNNGV. Trimming cost V 3 bases and J 0 bases; bases outside gene matches: 2. This CDR3 region has 15 residues.